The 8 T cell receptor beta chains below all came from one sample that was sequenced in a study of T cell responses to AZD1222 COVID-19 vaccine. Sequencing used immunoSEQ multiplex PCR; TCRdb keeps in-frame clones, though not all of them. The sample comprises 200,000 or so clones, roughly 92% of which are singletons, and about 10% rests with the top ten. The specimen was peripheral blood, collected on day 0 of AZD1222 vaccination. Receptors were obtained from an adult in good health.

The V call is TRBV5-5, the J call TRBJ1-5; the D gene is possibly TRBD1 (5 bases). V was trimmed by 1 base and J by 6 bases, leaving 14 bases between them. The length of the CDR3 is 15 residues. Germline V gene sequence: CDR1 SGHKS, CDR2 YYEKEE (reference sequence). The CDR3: CASSLSPREAQPQHF. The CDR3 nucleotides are TGTGCCAGCAGCTTGTCGCCCAGGGAGGCTCAGCCCCAGCATTTT.

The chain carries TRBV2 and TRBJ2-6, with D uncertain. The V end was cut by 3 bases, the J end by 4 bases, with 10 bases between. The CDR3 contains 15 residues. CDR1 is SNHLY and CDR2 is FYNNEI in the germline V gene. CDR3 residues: CASSEVWAGANVLTF. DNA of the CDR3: TGTGCCAGCAGTGAGGTCTGGGCCGGGGCCAACGTCCTGACTTTC.

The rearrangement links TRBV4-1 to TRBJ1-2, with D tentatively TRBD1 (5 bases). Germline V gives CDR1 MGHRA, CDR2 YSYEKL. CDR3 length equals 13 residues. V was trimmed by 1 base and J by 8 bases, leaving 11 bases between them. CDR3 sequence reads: CASSQVGGLGYTF. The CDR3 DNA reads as TGCGCCAGCAGCCAAGTCGGGGGTTTAGGCTACACCTTC.

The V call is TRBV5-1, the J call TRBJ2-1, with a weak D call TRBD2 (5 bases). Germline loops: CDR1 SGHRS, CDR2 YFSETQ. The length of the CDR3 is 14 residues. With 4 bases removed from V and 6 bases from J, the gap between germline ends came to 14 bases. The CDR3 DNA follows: TGCGCCAGCAGCCTGGGAGCTCAGATCAATGAGCAGTTCTTC. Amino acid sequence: CASSLGAQINEQFF. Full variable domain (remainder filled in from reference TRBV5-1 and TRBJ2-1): KAGVTQTPRYLIKTRGQQVTLSCSPISGHRSVSWYQQTPGQGLQFLFEYFSETQRNKGNFPGRFSGRQFSNSRSEMNVSTLELGDSALYLCASSLGAQINEQFFGPGTRLTVL.

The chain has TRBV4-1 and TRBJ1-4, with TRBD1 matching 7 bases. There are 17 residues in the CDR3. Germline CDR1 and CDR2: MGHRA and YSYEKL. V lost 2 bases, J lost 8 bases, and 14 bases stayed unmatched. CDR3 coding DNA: TGCGCCAGCAGCCAAACAGTTCTGGACAGGCCCAGGGAAAAACTGTTTTTT. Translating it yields CASSQTVLDRPREKLFF.

The CDR3 protein is CSATDTQYF. In nucleotides, the CDR3 is TGCAGTGCTACAGATACGCAGTATTTT. The rearrangement links TRBV20-1 to TRBJ2-3; D is unclear. The CDR3 spans 9 residues. Germline assignment: CDR1 DFQATT and CDR2 SNEGSKA (reference sequence). The V and J ends lost 4 bases and 4 bases respectively, with 0 bases between them.

The CDR3 DNA follows: TGTGCCAGCAGCCCCCGAGGGTTCGGGTCGTATCAGCCCCAGCATTTT. Protein sequence: CASSPRGFGSYQPQHF. The chain uses TRBV7-2 and TRBJ1-5; no clear D. Trimming took off 5 bases at V and 5 bases at J, with 19 bases between the two ends. CDR1 is SGHTA, CDR2 FQGNSA, per germline. The CDR3 runs 16 residues.

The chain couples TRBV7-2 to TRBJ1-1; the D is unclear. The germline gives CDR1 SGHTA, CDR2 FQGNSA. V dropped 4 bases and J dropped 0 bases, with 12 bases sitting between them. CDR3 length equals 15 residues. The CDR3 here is CASSSAINLNTEAFF. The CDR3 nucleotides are TGTGCCAGCAGCTCCGCAATAAACTTGAACACTGAAGCTTTCTTT.